The clone carrying this TCR beta chain was seen ten or more times. The time point denotes: before trial treatment. These data belong to a study of low-dose radiotherapy and immunotherapy resistance in tumors. Looking at the study overall: The fractionation for Cohort 1 was 0.5 Gy per fraction every 2 weeks, totaling 6.5 Gy. Intravenous nivolumab 240 mg every two weeks plus ipilimumab 1 mg/kg every six weeks was given to patients.

The J segment lost 4 bases and the V segment lost 4 bases, leaving 7 bases of the junction unmatched. The germline V gene encodes CDR1 SGHDT and CDR2 YYEEEE. This CDR3 contains 15 residues. Gene-specific TRAV and TRBV primers were used for first-strand cDNA, covering alpha and beta chains. Both a constant-region primer and a V-primer adapter served to amplify TCRs across roughly 20 PCR cycles. From the reads, TCRdb called clonotypes with MiXCR, one entry per CDR3 protein. Counted here are tens of thousands of distinct CDR3 sequences, under 9.5% occurring once; the ten biggest clones make up approximately 0.98%.

Sequencing was performed on PBMCs, taken before treatment. V is TRBV5-6 and J is TRBJ2-1; 8 nucleotides align to TRBD1. This clonotype was obtained from a male donor with prostate cancer. The CDR3: CASSRQGASYNEQFF. The CDR3, as DNA: TGTGCCAGCAGCAGGCAGGGGGCATCTTACAATGAGCAGTTCTTC.